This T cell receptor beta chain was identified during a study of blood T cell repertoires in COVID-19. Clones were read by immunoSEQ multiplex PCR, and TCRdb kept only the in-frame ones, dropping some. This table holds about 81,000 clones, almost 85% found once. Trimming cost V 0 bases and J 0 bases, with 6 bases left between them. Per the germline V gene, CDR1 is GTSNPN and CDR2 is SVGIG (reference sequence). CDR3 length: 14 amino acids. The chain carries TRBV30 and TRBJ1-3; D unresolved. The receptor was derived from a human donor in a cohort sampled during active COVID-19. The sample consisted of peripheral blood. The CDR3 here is CAWSVGSSGNTIYF. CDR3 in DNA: TGTGCCTGGAGTGTCGGGAGCTCTGGAAACACCATATATTTT.